The 28 T cell receptor beta chains listed next were all sequenced from one sample in a study of T-cell reconstitution after alpha-beta-depleted transplantation in children. Unique molecular identifiers were used to barcode this TCRbeta library. Each CDR3 protein gets one entry after TCRdb re-called the PCR reads with MiXCR. The sample yields hundreds of thousands of distinct CDR3 sequences, 7.5% to 9.5% seen once. The sequenced sample was PBMCs, mostly from graft donor cells, obtained 180 days after TCRalphabeta/CD19-depleted stem cell transplant. The receptors were gathered from a male patient younger than 18 who had a stem cell transplant for acute lymphoblastic leukemia, so the T cells may come from the graft donor.

This clonotype was counted between two and nine times. The chain is built from TRBV12-3 or TRBV12-4 and TRBJ1-4, with D uncertain. This CDR3 comprises 15 residues. Trimming shortened V by 3 bases and J by 0 bases, and 8 bases separated the two germline ends. The CDR3: CASSFKGATNEKLFF. In DNA, the CDR3 is TGTGCCAGCAGTTTTAAGGGAGCAACTAATGAAAAACTGTTTTTT.

The rearrangement links TRBV11-2 to TRBJ2-2, with a possible D match to TRBD1 (7 bases). CDR3 length equals 16 residues. Trimming took 4 bases from V and 5 from J, leaving 17 bases between them. The V gene's germline CDR1 is SGHAT and CDR2 FQNNGV. Here the CDR3 reads CASSSGSEGATGELFF. DNA of the CDR3: TGTGCCAGCAGCTCGGGCTCGGAGGGGGCAACCGGGGAGCTGTTTTTT.

This clonotype occurred many times. The chain couples TRBV4-2 to TRBJ1-4; possibly TRBD1 for D (5 bases). Germline V gives CDR1 LGHNA, CDR2 YNFKEQ. The CDR3 contains 16 residues. V lost 1 base to trimming and J lost 5 bases, with 14 bases between them. As DNA, the CDR3 is TGTGCCAGCAGCCAAGTTGGCGGGGGGTTAAATGAAAAACTGTTTTTT. Its protein is CASSQVGGGLNEKLFF.

The sample holds many counts of this clonotype. This chain links TRBV3-1 with TRBJ2-1, with D possibly being TRBD2 (6 bases). Germline V lookup: CDR1 LGHDT, CDR2 YNNKEL (reference sequence). This CDR3 contains 16 residues. The germline V and J ends were trimmed by 0 bases and 2 bases, with 11 bases remaining between them. The CDR3 DNA follows: TGTGCCAGCAGCCAAGAATTCGGGAGACCCTACAATGAGCAGTTCTTC. As protein: CASSQEFGRPYNEQFF.

This clonotype has at least ten counts. This chain connects TRBV24-1 to TRBJ1-6; the D is unclear. CDR1 is KGHDR and CDR2 is SFDVKD in the germline V gene. V lost 8 bases to trimming and J lost 10 bases, with 17 bases between them. The CDR3 contains 14 residues. CDR3 sequence reads: CATTAWWAGSPLHF. DNA for the CDR3: TGTGCCACCACCGCCTGGTGGGCTGGATCACCCCTCCACTTT.

This clonotype was recorded many times. The chain employs TRBV5-1 and TRBJ1-6; D is undetermined. Germline CDR1 is SGHRS and CDR2 is YFSETQ. The ends were cut back, 9 bases at V and 10 bases at J, with 20 bases in the middle. This CDR3 has 14 residues. CDR3 nucleotide sequence: TGCGCCACTAGGGCGGAAACCAACAACTCACCCCTCCACTTT. It translates to CATRAETNNSPLHF.

V usage is TRBV4-1 and J usage is TRBJ2-6; 7 nucleotides agree with TRBD1. The CDR3 is 19 residues long. The germline gives CDR1 MGHRA, CDR2 YSYEKL. V trimming: 1 base; J trimming: 3 bases; junction bases outside the gene matches: 12. CDR3 sequence: CASSQVLTGKFLGANVLTF. The DNA for the CDR3 is TGCGCCAGCAGCCAAGTTCTGACAGGGAAATTCCTTGGGGCCAACGTCCTGACTTTC.

This clonotype has at least ten counts. The genes are TRBV7-9 and TRBJ2-1; 8 bases agree with TRBD1. The germline gives CDR1 SEHNR, CDR2 FQNEAQ (reference sequence). Losses at the gene ends were 5 bases for V and 0 bases for J; bases not matched to a gene: 6. CDR3 length equals 16 residues. The CDR3 coding sequence is TGTGCCAGCAGCAACACAGGGGGAAGCTCCTACAATGAGCAGTTCTTC. It specifies CASSNTGGSSYNEQFF.

Concerning this clonotype itself: A clone one base away is much larger, so this may be a read error. This chain joins TRBV6-2 or TRBV6-3 and TRBJ1-6; D remains unclear. CDR3 length: 14 residues. Germline CDR1 and CDR2: MNHEY and SVGEGT. The DNA for the CDR3 is TGTGCCAGCAGTTACAGCTCCTGTAATTCACCCCTCCACTTT. Its translation is CASSYSSCNSPLHF.

This clonotype showed up many times. The J gene is TRBJ2-7, the V gene TRBV7-2; D is uncertain. The CDR3 has 13 residues. Germline V lookup: CDR1 SGHTA, CDR2 FQGNSA. V gave up 3 bases and J gave up 1 base, with 7 bases separating them. For the CDR3, the DNA is TGTGCCAGCAGCTTCACCCTGTCCTACGAGCAGTACTTC. As protein: CASSFTLSYEQYF.

This clonotype showed up many times. The chain employs TRBV15 and TRBJ2-5; D is unresolved. Trimming cost V 1 base and J 3 bases, with 9 bases left between them. CDR1 is LNHNV, CDR2 YYDKDF, per germline (reference sequence). CDR3 length: 14 amino acids. The CDR3 is CATSRGLKEETQYF. For the CDR3, the DNA is TGTGCCACCAGCAGAGGTCTCAAGGAAGAGACCCAGTACTTC.

This clonotype was observed many times. The rearrangement uses TRBV5-5 and TRBJ1-2; TRBD1 is a possible D gene (5 bases). This CDR3 comprises 15 residues. Trimming stripped 0 bases from V and 6 bases from J, with 15 bases between. Germline V gene sequence: CDR1 SGHKS, CDR2 YYEKEE (reference sequence). Here the CDR3 DNA reads TGTGCCAGCAGCTTGGTGGGCAGGGATGCCCATGGCTACACCTTC. Translation: CASSLVGRDAHGYTF.

This clonotype was detected ten times or more. The V gene is TRBV9, the J gene TRBJ2-7, with D perhaps matching TRBD2 (6 bases). Trimming removed 3 bases at V and 2 bases at J, with 12 bases between. CDR1 is SGDLS, CDR2 YYNGEE, per germline. The CDR3 length is 14 residues. The DNA for the CDR3 is TGTGCCAGCAGCGCACGGGACTCCGCCTACGAGCAGTACTTC. Amino acids: CASSARDSAYEQYF.

This clonotype was counted ten times or more. The V and J genes are TRBV4-2 and TRBJ1-2; D uncertain. CDR1 LGHNA and CDR2 YNFKEQ come from the germline V gene. With 3 bases removed from V and 4 bases from J, the gap between germline ends came to 9 bases. CDR3 length: 13 residues. Here the CDR3 reads CASSHADGYGYTF. CDR3 nucleotides: TGTGCCAGCAGCCACGCGGACGGCTATGGCTACACCTTC.

The chain couples TRBV7-9 to TRBJ2-3; 12 bases are shared with TRBD2. The trim removed 3 bases at V and 3 bases at J, leaving 4 bases unmatched. This CDR3 is 16 amino acids long. Germline V lookup: CDR1 SEHNR, CDR2 FQNEAQ (reference sequence). CDR3 sequence (DNA): TGTGCCAGCAGCTTCCCTAGCGGGGGGGCAACAGATACGCAGTATTTT. Its protein product is CASSFPSGGATDTQYF.

This clonotype showed up many times. The rearrangement links TRBV3-1 to TRBJ2-3; TRBD2 matches 16 bases. The CDR3 totals 18 residues. The germline CDR1 and CDR2 sequences are LGHDT and YNNKEL (reference sequence). With 2 bases clipped from V and 2 bases from J, the junction kept 4 bases outside the gene matches. The CDR3 spells CASSQWGLAGGHTDTQYF. In DNA form, the CDR3 reads TGTGCCAGCAGCCAATGGGGACTAGCGGGGGGGCACACAGATACGCAGTATTTT.

This clonotype was detected many times. This chain joins TRBV27 and TRBJ1-5; weak D call: TRBD1 (6 bases). V was cut by 6 bases and J by 5 bases, with 14 bases left in between. The CDR3 loop spans 14 amino acids. CDR1 is MNHEY and CDR2 is SMNVEV in the germline V gene (reference sequence). CDR3 in DNA: TGTGCCAGCAGGAGGGGGGACGGGTATCAGCCCCAGCATTTT. This sequence encodes CASRRGDGYQPQHF.

The sample holds many counts of this clonotype. The chain employs TRBV6-5 and TRBJ1-4, with 7 bases fitting TRBD1. Germline assignment: CDR1 MNHEY and CDR2 SVGAGI. J was trimmed by 1 base and V by 0 bases; bases with no gene match: 11. The CDR3 runs 19 residues. The CDR3 nucleotides read TGTGCCAGCAGTTACTCACCCGGGACAGCTCATCGAACTAATGAAAAACTGTTTTTT. Encoded protein: CASSYSPGTAHRTNEKLFF.

This clonotype was seen repeatedly, ten times or more. This chain joins TRBV28 and TRBJ2-5, with 9 positions matching TRBD1. After removal of 3 bases from V and 5 bases from J, the junction contained 10 bases not matched to a gene. The V gene's germline CDR1 is MDHEN and CDR2 SYDVKM. The CDR3 is 16 amino acids. As DNA, the CDR3 is TGTGCCAGCAGTTTTGGGGGGACAGGGATGGTGGAGACCCAGTACTTC. Its protein is CASSFGGTGMVETQYF. The entire variable domain, with the rest obtained from reference TRBV28 and TRBJ2-5, is as follows: DVKVTQSSRYLVKRTGEKVFLECVQDMDHENMFWYRQDPGLGLRLIYFSYDVKMKEKGDIPEGYSVSREKKERFSLILESASTNQTSMYLCASSFGGTGMVETQYFGPGTRLLVL.

This clonotype has a count of ten or more. The V and J genes are TRBV7-9 and TRBJ1-5; D might be TRBD1 (5 bases). The CDR3 spans 16 residues. V lost 4 bases and J lost 1, with 14 bases in between. The germline gives CDR1 SEHNR, CDR2 FQNEAQ (reference sequence). The CDR3 loop is CASSYTQGLSNQPQHF. DNA of the CDR3: TGTGCCAGCAGCTATACTCAGGGTTTAAGCAATCAGCCCCAGCATTTT.

This clonotype was counted a few times. The chain has TRBV13 and TRBJ2-5; 9 nucleotides agree with TRBD1. The trim removed 5 bases at V and 0 bases at J, leaving 1 base unmatched. This CDR3 is built from 14 residues. Germline CDR1 is PRHDT and CDR2 is FYEKMQ (reference sequence). The CDR3 DNA follows: TGTGCCAGCAGCGGGGACAGGGACCAAGAGACCCAGTACTTC. The encoded protein is CASSGDRDQETQYF.

This clonotype was seen at least ten times. Written as DNA, the CDR3 is TGTGCCAGCAGTTTATTCTGGGGGAGGGCCGGGACAGGCCGGGGCTACGAGCAGTACTTC. Translation gives CASSLFWGRAGTGRGYEQYF. The rearrangement uses TRBV28 and TRBJ2-7; tentatively, D is TRBD1 (8 bases). CDR1 is MDHEN, CDR2 SYDVKM, per germline. The CDR3 consists of 20 residues. Trimming shortened V by 1 base and J by 3 bases, and 28 bases separated the two germline ends. The entire variable domain, with the rest obtained from reference TRBV28 and TRBJ2-7, is as follows: DVKVTQSSRYLVKRTGEKVFLECVQDMDHENMFWYRQDPGLGLRLIYFSYDVKMKEKGDIPEGYSVSREKKERFSLILESASTNQTSMYLCASSLFWGRAGTGRGYEQYFGPGTRLTVT.

This clonotype appeared many times. This chain connects TRBV28 to TRBJ1-1, with 7 bases identical to TRBD1. Germline CDR1 reads MDHEN; CDR2 reads SYDVKM. V lost 3 bases to trimming and J lost 1 base; unmatched junction nucleotides: 8. The CDR3 sequence is 16 residues long. CDR3 residues: CASSLGTAGTNTEAFF. The CDR3 bases are TGTGCCAGCAGTTTGGGGACAGCGGGGACGAACACTGAAGCTTTCTTT.

This clonotype was seen at least ten times. This chain connects TRBV12-3 or TRBV12-4 to TRBJ2-4; TRBD2 agrees at 7 bases. V gave up 2 bases and J gave up 5 bases; unmatched junction bases: 9. The CDR3 covers 16 residues. DNA for the CDR3: TGTGCCAGCAGTTTAATAGTGCGGGGGACGGAAAACATTCAGTACTTC. This codes for CASSLIVRGTENIQYF.

This clonotype was found many times. The J gene is TRBJ1-2, the V gene TRBV2; TRBD1 might be the D (5 bases). Germline CDR1 is SNHLY and CDR2 is FYNNEI. This CDR3 contains 15 residues. With 5 bases removed from V and 3 bases from J, the gap between germline ends came to 16 bases. The CDR3 region has the DNA TGTGCCAGCAGTCCCCGTGAAGACAGCTACTATGGCTACACCTTC. Translated, it gives CASSPREDSYYGYTF.

This clonotype was recorded many times. The chain carries TRBV21-1 and TRBJ1-2; the table's D call TRBD1 went unverified against the DNA. TRBV21-1 is termed a pseudogene. The CDR3 runs 15 residues. In DNA form, the CDR3 reads TGTGCCAGCAAGCCTGGGACAGGGAGGCGCTATGGCTACACCTTC. This translates into CASKPGTGRRYGYTF.

This clonotype was counted ten times or more. The chain uses TRBV4-1 and TRBJ1-1; D is perhaps TRBD1 (6 bases). The germline CDR1 and CDR2 sequences are MGHRA and YSYEKL. There are 14 residues in the CDR3. V was trimmed by 6 bases and J by 0 bases, leaving 11 bases between them. The CDR3 protein is CASRNRALNTEAFF. CDR3 DNA: TGCGCCAGCAGAAACAGGGCGCTGAACACTGAAGCTTTCTTT.

This clonotype was detected many times. This chain connects TRBV29-1 to TRBJ1-5; D not certain. CDR1 is SQVTM and CDR2 is ANQGSEA in the germline V gene. V dropped 6 bases and J dropped 5 bases, with 11 bases sitting between them. The CDR3 runs 12 residues. The CDR3 coding sequence is TGCAGCGTCATGACTCCTGATCAGCCCCAGCATTTT. Its protein product is CSVMTPDQPQHF.